A selection of T cell receptor beta chains follows, all from one sample in a study of T-cell memory formation after mild COVID-19. MiXCR, run by TCRdb on the 5' RACE reads, gives a single entry per CDR3 protein. The profile shows fewer than 300,000 distinct CDR3 sequences, under 20% of them singletons. What was sequenced was PBMCs or a T cell subset sorted from them (not recorded which). Receptors originate from a young man who had mild COVID-19 (a few samples of this study predate the infection). Cell type and time point are not known. Both conserved end residues are part of each CDR3. Each record gives: CDR3 DNA, CDR3 protein, D gene, V gene, J gene, clone size. A D gene is named only where the DNA matches it firmly. Not every row has a clone size; where given, it reads once, few, many or a size class.

TGTGCCAGCAGCGTGAGTTTCCCCTACAATGAGCAGTTCTTC	CASSVSFPYNEQFF	.	TRBV9	TRBJ2-1	few
TGCGCCAGCAGCCCGGCGGGAACGTACACAGATACGCAGTATTTT	CASSPAGTYTDTQYF	.	TRBV4-1	TRBJ2-3	.
TGTGCCAGCAGCCCCCGGGCGGGGGACATCCGGAACATTCAGTACTTC	CASSPRAGDIRNIQYF	.	TRBV9	TRBJ2-4	few
TGCGCCAGCAGCCCGACGTATGGCAGCAATCAGCCCCAGCATTTT	CASSPTYGSNQPQHF	.	TRBV4-3	TRBJ1-5	.
TGTGCCAGCAGCAACCCCTTCCGGACAGGGGGCAGCTCTGGGGCCAACGTCCTGACTTTC	CASSNPFRTGGSSGANVLTF	TRBD1	TRBV28	TRBJ2-6	.
TGTGCCAGCAGCTTGGGGGTCGCCACCGGGGAGCTGTTTTTT	CASSLGVATGELFF	.	TRBV5-4	TRBJ2-2	many
TGTGCCACCGTTGAGGGACATAAATACAATGAGCAGTTCTTC	CATVEGHKYNEQFF	.	TRBV9	TRBJ2-1	few
TGTGCCAGCAGCCTGATACGGGGGGGCCCAATCGGGAATGAGCAGTTCTTC	CASSLIRGGPIGNEQFF	TRBD2	TRBV5-5	TRBJ2-1	.
TGTGCCAGCAGTGAATTGGGCGCCGGCACAGATACGCAGTATTTT	CASSELGAGTDTQYF	.	TRBV25-1	TRBJ2-3	.
TGCAGTGCTGTAAGGACAAGATATGGCTACACCTTC	CSAVRTRYGYTF	.	TRBV20-1	TRBJ1-2	.
TGTGCCAGCAGCTTGGCCGGGACCCCCCCCGGGGAGCTGTTTTTT	CASSLAGTPPGELFF	.	TRBV5-4	TRBJ2-2	.
TGCAGCGTTGAAGTTGGAGGCGTCGGAAACACCATATATTTT	CSVEVGGVGNTIYF	.	TRBV29-1	TRBJ1-3	.
TGCAGTGCTAGCGGAGCAGCCGGGACCACTGAAGCTTTCTTT	CSASGAAGTTEAFF	.	TRBV20-1	TRBJ1-1	few
TGTGCCAGCCGGGACAGAAATTCACCCCTCCACTTT	CASRDRNSPLHF	TRBD1	TRBV2	TRBJ1-6	once
TGCGCCAGCAGCCGGGGGACAGCAACTAATGAAAAACTGTTTTTT	CASSRGTATNEKLFF	TRBD1	TRBV5-1	TRBJ1-4	.
TGTGCCATCACCGCAGCCGGGACAGGACTAGTTAGCACAGATACGCAGTATTTT	CAITAAGTGLVSTDTQYF	.	TRBV10-3	TRBJ2-3	few
TGTGCCAGCAGCTTACCAGCGGGGGGGAGAGAGACCCAGTACTTC	CASSLPAGGRETQYF	TRBD2	TRBV7-2	TRBJ2-5	.
TGTGCCAGCAGCTTGACGGCAGATTCACCCCTCCACTTT	CASSLTADSPLHF	.	TRBV7-9	TRBJ1-6	.
TGCGCCAGCAGCTTGTTCGGTATGAACCAAGAGACCCAGTACTTC	CASSLFGMNQETQYF	.	TRBV5-1	TRBJ2-5	.
TGTGCCAGCAGCAAAGTACAGGGCGGGAGTCAGCCCCAGCATTTT	CASSKVQGGSQPQHF	.	TRBV21-1	TRBJ1-5	.
TGTGCCAGTAGTACGGGACAGGGAGGTACCGGGGAGCTGTTTTTT	CASSTGQGGTGELFF	TRBD1	TRBV19	TRBJ2-2	few
TGTGCCAGCAGCCTTAGTTTTCCGCGCGCGAACACTGAAGCTTTCTTT	CASSLSFPRANTEAFF	.	TRBV21-1	TRBJ1-1	.
TGCGCCAGCAGCAGAGACATCCCCCGGAACACCGGGGAGCTGTTTTTT	CASSRDIPRNTGELFF	.	TRBV5-1	TRBJ2-2	.
TGTGCCAGCAGTTACTCGTCGGGACTAGCAGACGAGACCCAGTACTTC	CASSYSSGLADETQYF	TRBD2	TRBV6-6	TRBJ2-5	.
TGTGCCAGCAGCCCAAGGACAGGGCAGTCCCAAGAGACCCAGTACTTC	CASSPRTGQSQETQYF	TRBD1	TRBV7-9	TRBJ2-5	.
TGTGCCAGCTCACCACAGCCAAATCAGCCCCAGCATTTT	CASSPQPNQPQHF	.	TRBV18	TRBJ1-5	.
TGTGCCAGCAGTCTCAGGGGGTTTGACACCGGGGAGCTGTTTTTT	CASSLRGFDTGELFF	TRBD1	TRBV6-5	TRBJ2-2	.
TGTGCCACCAGTGCTTGGGACAGCTATGGCTACACCTTC	CATSAWDSYGYTF	TRBD1	TRBV24-1	TRBJ1-2	.
TGCGCCAGCAGCCGGGCCCTAGGGGCCTTCGGCACAGATACGCAGTATTTT	CASSRALGAFGTDTQYF	.	TRBV4-1	TRBJ2-3	few
TGTGCCAGCACCTTAGCGGGGGGTAACACCGGGGAGCTGTTTTTT	CASTLAGGNTGELFF	TRBD2	TRBV6-5	TRBJ2-2	few
TGCGCCAGCAGCCAATCCCGGACAGTCGATGAGCAGTTCTTC	CASSQSRTVDEQFF	.	TRBV4-1	TRBJ2-1	once
TGTGCCAGCAGCCCGAAGGGGGGCCAGGCGGACACTGAAGCTTTCTTT	CASSPKGGQADTEAFF	.	TRBV7-6	TRBJ1-1	.
TGCGCCAGCCGACTAGCGGAGAAAAACATTCAGTACTTC	CASRLAEKNIQYF	TRBD2	TRBV5-1	TRBJ2-4	few
TGTGCCAGCAGTTACTCGAGGCAGGGGCTTAACTATGGCTACACCTTC	CASSYSRQGLNYGYTF	.	TRBV6-6	TRBJ1-2	few
TGTGCCAGCAGCCGGGGACAGGGGGCTTCCACTGAAGCTTTCTTT	CASSRGQGASTEAFF	TRBD1	TRBV14	TRBJ1-1	few
TGCGCCAGCAGCTTCGTCGGGGGCTCGGATTCACCCCTCCACTTT	CASSFVGGSDSPLHF	.	TRBV5-1	TRBJ1-6	few
TGTGCCAGCAGCCCCCAACACAGTGAAAAACTGTTTTTT	CASSPQHSEKLFF	.	TRBV7-9	TRBJ1-4	many
TGCGCCAGCAGCCCGCGGGGGTGGACAGATACGCAGTATTTT	CASSPRGWTDTQYF	TRBD2	TRBV5-1	TRBJ2-3	.
TGCAGTGCTACAGGGGTGGGAGGCTACACCTTC	CSATGVGGYTF	.	TRBV20-1	TRBJ1-2	.
TGTGCCAGCAGCCCAGGGACAGGGAGACTAGCCAAAAACATTCAGTACTTC	CASSPGTGRLAKNIQYF	TRBD1	TRBV7-2	TRBJ2-4	.
TGTGCCAGCAGCGTAGAACGGGGGGACAATGAGCAGTTCTTC	CASSVERGDNEQFF	TRBD2	TRBV9	TRBJ2-1	few
TGTGCCAGCAGCCTAGAGACAGGGTCCCCGGCTTTCTTT	CASSLETGSPAFF	TRBD1	TRBV7-2	TRBJ1-1	.
TGTGCCAGCAGCTTACAGACAGGTTCACCCCTCCACTTT	CASSLQTGSPLHF	.	TRBV7-9	TRBJ1-6	.
TGCGCCAGCAGCCAAGAGACCGGGCTCACTGAAGCTTTCTTT	CASSQETGLTEAFF	.	TRBV4-3	TRBJ1-1	few
TGTGCCAGCAGCTTAAGTCGGACTGCCGAGCAGTACTTC	CASSLSRTAEQYF	.	TRBV7-3	TRBJ2-7	few
TGTGCCAGCAGCCCAGGGGGCCTCACTGAAGCTTTCTTT	CASSPGGLTEAFF	TRBD1	TRBV7-6	TRBJ1-1	many